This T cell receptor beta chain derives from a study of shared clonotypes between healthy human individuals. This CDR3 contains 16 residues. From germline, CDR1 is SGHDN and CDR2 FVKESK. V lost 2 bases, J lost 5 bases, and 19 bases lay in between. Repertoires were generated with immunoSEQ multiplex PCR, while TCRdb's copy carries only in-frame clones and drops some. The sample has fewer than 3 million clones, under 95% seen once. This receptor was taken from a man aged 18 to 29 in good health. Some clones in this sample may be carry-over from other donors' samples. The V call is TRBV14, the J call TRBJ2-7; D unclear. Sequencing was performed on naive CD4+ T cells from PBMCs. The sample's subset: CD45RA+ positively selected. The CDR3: CASSQFKIGPWDEQYF. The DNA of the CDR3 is TGTGCCAGCAGCCAATTCAAAATCGGGCCTTGGGACGAGCAGTACTTC. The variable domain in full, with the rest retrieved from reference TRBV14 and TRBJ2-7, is EAGVTQFPSHSVIEKGQTVTLRCDPISGHDNLYWYRRVMGKEIKFLLHFVKESKQDESGMPNNRFLAERTGGTYSTLKVQPAELEDSGVYFCASSQFKIGPWDEQYFGPGTRLTVT.